This TCR beta chain was obtained from a study of blood T cell repertoires in COVID-19. The wider study: In each case, the material was cDNA or gDNA derived from T cells, B-cell-depleted T cells, or PBMCs.

CDR1 is SGDLS, CDR2 YYNGEE, per germline. The CDR3 is made up of 15 amino acids. V was trimmed by 0 bases and J by 1 base, leaving 9 bases between them. Generated by immunoSEQ multiplex PCR, the TCRdb table keeps only in-frame clones and is missing some. The data contain about 480,000 clones, roughly 90% of them singletons. Allocation to cohorts depended on clinical history reported by the participants. Cohort 3 donors counted as recovered after two negative PCRs, clearance, or resolved symptoms. The V call is TRBV9, the J call TRBJ2-3; a possible D gene is TRBD2 (5 bases). The specimen was PBMCs or T cells enriched from blood (not recorded which). The source of this sequence is a woman aged 40 to 50 who had recovered from COVID-19. For the CDR3, the DNA is TGTGCCAGCAGCGTAGGTGTCGGGGGCACAGATACGCAGTATTTT. This sequence encodes CASSVGVGGTDTQYF.